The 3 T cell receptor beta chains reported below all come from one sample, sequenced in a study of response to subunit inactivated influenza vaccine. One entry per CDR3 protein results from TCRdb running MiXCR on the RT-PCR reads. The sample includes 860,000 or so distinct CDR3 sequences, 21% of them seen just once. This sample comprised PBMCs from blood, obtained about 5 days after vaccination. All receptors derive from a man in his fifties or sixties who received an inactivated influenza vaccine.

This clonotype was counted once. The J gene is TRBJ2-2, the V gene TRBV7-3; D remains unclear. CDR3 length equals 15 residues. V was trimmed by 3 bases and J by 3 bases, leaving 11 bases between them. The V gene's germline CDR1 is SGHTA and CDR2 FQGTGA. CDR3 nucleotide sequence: TGTGCCAGCAGCTTTAGCCCCCACGACACCGGGGAGCTGTTTTTT. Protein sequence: CASSFSPHDTGELFF.

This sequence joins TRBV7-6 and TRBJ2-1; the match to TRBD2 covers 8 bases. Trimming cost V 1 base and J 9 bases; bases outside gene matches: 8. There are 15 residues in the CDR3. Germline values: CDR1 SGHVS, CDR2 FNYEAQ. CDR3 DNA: TGTGCCAGCAGCTTAGTGGGTAGCGGGATGTTTGAGCAGTTCTTC. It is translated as CASSLVGSGMFEQFF.

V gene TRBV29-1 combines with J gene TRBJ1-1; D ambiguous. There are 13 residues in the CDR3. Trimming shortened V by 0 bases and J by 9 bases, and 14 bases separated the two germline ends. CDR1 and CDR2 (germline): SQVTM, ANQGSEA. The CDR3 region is CSVEDLWSFQAFF. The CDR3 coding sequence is TGCAGCGTTGAAGATCTTTGGTCCTTTCAAGCTTTCTTT.